This passage covers 9 T cell receptor beta chains from one sample sequenced in a study of breast tumors, draining lymph nodes, adjacent tissues. TCRdb ran MiXCR on the multiplex PCR reads and lists one entry per CDR3 protein. The sample contains hundreds of thousands of distinct CDR3 sequences, roughly 32% of which appear only once. The lymph nodes were axillary draining lymph nodes from breast cancer patients. The sample was axillary lymph node tissue. The source of these receptors is a female donor with breast cancer. Some clones in this sample may be carry-over from other donors' samples.

This clonotype came up many times. V usage is TRBV5-1 and J usage is TRBJ2-7; 7 bases fit TRBD2. CDR1 is SGHRS, CDR2 YFSETQ, per germline. The CDR3 runs 14 residues. V was pared by 1 base and J by 7 bases, with 8 bases of the junction left unmatched. The CDR3 sequence is CASSLLTGLGEQYF. The CDR3 DNA reads as TGCGCCAGCAGCTTGTTAACCGGACTAGGGGAGCAGTACTTC.

In regard to this clonotype: A much larger clone differs by one base, so this may be a read error. The rearrangement joins TRBV20-1 to TRBJ2-7; 8 positions agree with TRBD2. Looked up from germline, CDR1 is DFQATT and CDR2 is SNEGSKA (reference sequence). This CDR3 is built from 14 residues. Unmatched junction bases numbered 13, after V lost 6 bases and J lost 6 bases. The CDR3 sequence: CSALASGSLSEQYF. The CDR3 DNA reads TGCAGTGCCCTGGCCAGCGGGAGCTTATCCGAGCAGTACTTC.

This clonotype was picked up a small number of times. The chain couples TRBV5-1 to TRBJ2-4; 7 bases are shared with TRBD1. This CDR3 has 13 residues. CDR1 and CDR2 (germline): SGHRS, YFSETQ. The ends lost 0 bases at V and 10 bases at J; junction bases unmatched: 4. The CDR3 DNA reads as TGCGCCAGCAGCTTGGTACAGGGGCAGATTCAGTACTTC. The encoded protein is CASSLVQGQIQYF. The complete variable domain, with remaining parts taken from reference TRBV5-1 and TRBJ2-4, reads KAGVTQTPRYLIKTRGQQVTLSCSPISGHRSVSWYQQTPGQGLQFLFEYFSETQRNKGNFPGRFSGRQFSNSRSEMNVSTLELGDSALYLCASSLVQGQIQYFGAGTRLSVL.

This clonotype was detected ten times or more. The CDR3 reads CASSPYRGAHNEQFF. Written as DNA, the CDR3 is TGTGCCAGCAGCCCTTACAGGGGAGCACACAATGAGCAGTTCTTC. This chain links TRBV14 with TRBJ2-1, with 7 bases aligning to TRBD1. Per germline, CDR1 SGHDN and CDR2 FVKESK. The CDR3 runs 15 residues. After removal of 4 bases from V and 5 bases from J, the junction contained 8 bases not matched to a gene.

This clonotype was recorded many times. The rearrangement joins TRBV7-3 to TRBJ2-6; D uncertain. The V end was cut by 4 bases, the J end by 3 bases, with 13 bases between. Germline V gene data show CDR1 as SGHTA and CDR2 as FQGTGA. The CDR3 length is 16 residues. The CDR3 spells CASSSYLLGGANVLTF. The CDR3 DNA follows: TGTGCCAGCAGCTCCTACCTTTTAGGTGGGGCCAACGTCCTGACTTTC.

This clonotype was counted many times. The chain has TRBV20-1 and TRBJ2-2; 8 nucleotides align to TRBD2. This CDR3 region has 15 residues. J gave up 2 bases and V 3 bases, and 5 bases lay outside the gene matches. The germline gives CDR1 DFQATT, CDR2 SNEGSKA (reference sequence). CDR3 sequence (DNA): TGCAGTGCTAGTACCGGGAGGGAAAACACCGGGGAGCTGTTTTTT. Residues: CSASTGRENTGELFF.

The table lists this clonotype with many counts. The chain uses TRBV28 and TRBJ1-2, with D uncertain. The germline gives CDR1 MDHEN, CDR2 SYDVKM. The CDR3 is 12 amino acids. Trimming took off 8 bases at V and 1 base at J, with 8 bases between the two ends. The CDR3 reads CASAGNNYGYTF. CDR3 coding DNA: TGTGCCAGCGCAGGAAATAACTATGGCTACACCTTC.

This clonotype was counted at least ten times. The rearrangement links TRBV20-1 to TRBJ1-2; D possibly corresponds to TRBD1 (5 bases). The CDR3 has 12 residues. Trimming took off 4 bases at V and 3 bases at J, with 9 bases between the two ends. The germline CDR1 and CDR2 sequences are DFQATT and SNEGSKA (reference sequence). The CDR3 loop reads CSANIRDYGYTF. The CDR3 DNA sequence: TGCAGTGCTAACATCAGGGACTATGGCTACACCTTC.

The count of this clonotype is one. One end of the junction fails to match germline, which may point to a read error. The chain recombines TRBV11-2 with TRBJ1-3; TRBD1 matches 7 bases. CDR1 and CDR2 (germline): SGHAT, FQNNGV. This CDR3 has 17 amino acids. The CDR3 nucleotides read TGTGCCAGCAGCTTTTCCCAGAGTGAAGGGACAGCCACTCTGCCTCATTTT. Amino acids: CASSFSQSEGTATLPHF.